These T cell receptor beta chains were read from a single sample in a study of cytomegalovirus exposure and HLA in healthy donors. Measured with immunoSEQ multiplex PCR; TCRdb has only the in-frame clones, and not every one. Found here are 200,000 to 250,000 clones, about four fifths of them singletons; the top ten hold about 3%. Material for sequencing was PBMCs. The receptors were gathered from a man younger than 45 in good health and CMV-seronegative. The CDR3 runs from the conserved cysteine through the conserved F or W. D genes are given only for firm matches. Clone sizes are given selectively: once, few, many, or a class where the clone is expanded.

V gene,J gene,D gene,clone size,CDR3 protein,CDR3 DNA
TRBV19,TRBJ2-7,-,-,CASSMLQGNEQYF,TGTGCCAGTAGTATGCTACAGGGTAATGAGCAGTACTTC
TRBV6-5,TRBJ1-4,TRBD1,-,CASSRHRGDNEKLFF,TGTGCCAGCAGCCGACACAGGGGTGATAATGAAAAACTGTTTTTT
TRBV5-4,TRBJ2-5,-,-,CASSGRTEKQETQYF,TGTGCCAGCAGCGGAAGGACAGAAAAGCAAGAGACCCAGTACTTC
TRBV11-2,TRBJ2-6,-,few,CASSFRGTGASVLTF,TGTGCCAGCAGCTTTAGGGGAACTGGGGCCAGCGTCCTGACTTTC
TRBV9,TRBJ2-2,-,few,CASSVSGSGELFF,TGTGCCAGCAGCGTTTCAGGGTCCGGGGAGCTGTTTTTT
TRBV19,TRBJ2-2,TRBD2,-,CASTPRGEGRTGELFF,TGTGCCAGTACCCCCCGCGGGGAGGGACGGACCGGGGAGCTGTTTTTT
TRBV7-2,TRBJ1-3,-,-,CASSLAGRGAAGNTIYF,TGTGCCAGCAGCTTAGCGGGGAGGGGCGCCGCCGGAAACACCATATATTTT
TRBV9,TRBJ2-1,TRBD1,-,CASSVMGDRENEQFF,TGTGCCAGCAGCGTAATGGGTGACAGGGAAAATGAGCAGTTCTTC
TRBV10-3,TRBJ1-3,-,-,CAISEVGASGNTIYF,TGTGCCATCAGTGAGGTGGGGGCTTCTGGAAACACCATATATTTT
TRBV4-1,TRBJ1-5,TRBD1,-,CASSQGIIQGGQPQHF,TGCGCCAGCAGCCAAGGAATTATACAGGGGGGACAGCCCCAGCATTTT
TRBV7-2,TRBJ2-2,-,few,CASSSKTGTNTGELFF,TGTGCCAGCAGCTCTAAAACAGGGACGAACACCGGGGAGCTGTTTTTT
TRBV7-9,TRBJ2-7,TRBD1,-,CASSLRDRAREQYF,TGTGCCAGCAGCTTAAGGGACAGGGCGAGGGAGCAGTACTTC
TRBV19,TRBJ1-1,TRBD1,-,CASSRDREDTEAFF,TGTGCCAGTAGTAGGGACAGGGAGGACACTGAAGCTTTCTTT
TRBV5-1,TRBJ2-7,-,-,CASSFESTGPSYEQYF,TGCGCCAGCAGCTTTGAGTCAACAGGCCCTTCCTACGAGCAGTACTTC
TRBV28,TRBJ2-5,TRBD1,-,CASSFRDSLLQETQYF,TGTGCCAGCAGTTTCCGGGACAGCCTCTTACAAGAGACCCAGTACTTC
TRBV4-1,TRBJ2-3,-,-,CASSQQQGRADTQYF,TGCGCCAGCAGCCAACAACAAGGGCGGGCAGATACGCAGTATTTT
TRBV7-3,TRBJ1-2,-,-,CASSLTAGIDGYTF,TGTGCCAGCAGCTTAACGGCGGGGATAGATGGCTACACCTTC
TRBV4-1,TRBJ2-1,-,-,CASSQDLALYRVSNEQFF,TGCGCCAGCAGCCAAGATTTGGCTTTATACAGGGTATCGAATGAGCAGTTCTTC
TRBV11-2,TRBJ1-2,TRBD1,-,CASSADRAGGYTF,TGTGCCAGCAGCGCTGACAGGGCCGGAGGCTACACCTTC
TRBV11-1,TRBJ2-6,-,-,CASSYTQGASVLTF,TGTGCCAGCAGCTATACCCAAGGGGCCAGCGTCCTGACTTTC
TRBV6-1,TRBJ2-2,-,-,CASSGNRVNTGELFF,TGTGCCAGCAGTGGAAACAGGGTGAACACCGGGGAGCTGTTTTTT
TRBV29-1,TRBJ2-6,-,-,CSVTTGSGASVLTF,TGCAGCGTAACGACAGGCTCTGGGGCCAGCGTCCTGACTTTC
TRBV7-8,TRBJ2-5,TRBD1,-,CASSRGQWEETQYF,TGTGCCAGCAGCAGGGGACAGTGGGAGGAGACCCAGTACTTC
TRBV2,TRBJ1-2,-,-,CASSEARGANYGYTF,TGTGCCAGCAGTGAAGCTCGGGGAGCTAACTATGGCTACACCTTC
TRBV5-1,TRBJ2-2,TRBD1,-,CASSFSRQGVPGELFF,TGCGCCAGCAGCTTCTCCCGACAGGGGGTCCCCGGGGAGCTGTTTTTT
TRBV19,TRBJ2-3,TRBD2,-,CATSPTSQHTQYF,TGTGCCACCTCCCCGACTAGCCAGCATACGCAGTATTTT
TRBV18,TRBJ1-1,-,-,CASSRSTGSRAEAFF,TGTGCCAGCTCACGATCTACAGGGTCGAGGGCTGAAGCTTTCTTT
TRBV5-4,TRBJ2-1,-,-,CASRQESGEQFF,TGTGCCAGCAGACAGGAAAGTGGTGAGCAGTTCTTC
TRBV2,TRBJ1-2,-,-,CASSRVARTDMSYGYTF,TGTGCCAGCAGTCGGGTGGCTCGGACAGATATGAGCTATGGCTACACCTTC
TRBV2,TRBJ2-5,TRBD2,-,CASSNPSGGPTQYF,TGTGCCAGCAGTAATCCTAGCGGGGGGCCAACCCAGTACTTC
TRBV4-1,TRBJ2-2,-,-,CASSHPGGRTGELFF,TGCGCCAGCAGCCATCCAGGAGGGAGAACCGGGGAGCTGTTTTTT
TRBV7-8,TRBJ1-6,-,-,CASSSHPGSPLHF,TGTGCCAGCAGCAGCCACCCGGGTTCACCCCTCCACTTT
TRBV25-1,TRBJ2-3,-,-,CASTTGFTQYF,TGTGCCAGCACTACAGGGTTTACGCAGTATTTT
TRBV5-6,TRBJ1-5,TRBD1,-,CASSGRQGRSNQPQHF,TGTGCCAGCAGCGGCCGACAGGGTCGAAGCAATCAGCCCCAGCATTTT
TRBV6-1,TRBJ2-3,-,-,CASSEGPERVDTQYF,TGTGCCAGCAGTGAGGGCCCGGAGAGGGTAGATACGCAGTATTTT
TRBV28,TRBJ1-2,-,-,CASSSGHRRYGYTF,TGTGCCAGCAGTTCGGGACACCGGAGGTATGGCTACACCTTC
TRBV18,TRBJ2-3,TRBD1,-,CASLRQGARSSTDTQYF,TGTGCCAGCCTGAGACAGGGGGCCAGGTCCAGCACAGATACGCAGTATTTT
TRBV29-1,TRBJ2-7,-,once,CSVAKPPHEQYF,TGCAGCGTTGCGAAGCCACCCCACGAGCAGTACTTC
TRBV11-2,TRBJ2-5,-,-,CASSLGGSGQETQYF,TGTGCCAGCAGCTTGGGGGGATCAGGACAAGAGACCCAGTACTTC
TRBV7-2,TRBJ2-5,TRBD1,-,CASSPGTGAYQETQYF,TGTGCCAGCAGCCCCGGGACAGGGGCGTACCAAGAGACCCAGTACTTC
TRBV27,TRBJ1-6,-,-,CASSLVASSYNSPLHF,TGTGCCAGCAGTTTGGTGGCTAGCTCCTATAATTCACCCCTCCACTTT
TRBV27,TRBJ2-5,TRBD2,-,CASRSEVAGGQETQYF,TGTGCCAGCAGATCAGAGGTAGCGGGGGGGCAAGAGACCCAGTACTTC
TRBV19,TRBJ2-3,TRBD1,-,CASSVLGTGLMTPTDTQYF,TGTGCCAGTAGTGTGCTTGGGACAGGGCTTATGACCCCAACAGATACGCAGTATTTT
TRBV27,TRBJ2-7,TRBD1,-,CASRDRTYEQYF,TGTGCCAGCAGGGACAGGACCTACGAGCAGTACTTC
TRBV15,TRBJ2-7,TRBD2,-,CATSREGGGYEQYF,TGTGCCACCAGCCGGGAAGGCGGGGGCTACGAGCAGTACTTC
TRBV27,TRBJ1-3,-,-,CASSLSGGDGNTIYF,TGTGCCAGCAGTTTATCAGGCGGGGACGGAAACACCATATATTTT
TRBV29-1,TRBJ2-7,TRBD1,-,CSVETGVGEQYF,TGCAGCGTTGAGACAGGGGTCGGTGAGCAGTACTTC
TRBV28,TRBJ2-5,-,-,CASTVGSKGTQYF,TGTGCCAGCACCGTCGGGTCTAAAGGGACCCAGTACTTC
TRBV27,TRBJ1-4,TRBD1,-,CASRDRGTEKLFF,TGTGCCAGCCGGGACAGGGGGACGGAAAAACTGTTTTTT
TRBV9,TRBJ2-3,TRBD2,-,CASSVRTSGGKLPSSTDTQYF,TGTGCCAGCAGCGTAAGGACTAGCGGGGGGAAACTCCCATCTAGCACAGATACGCAGTATTTT
TRBV4-2,TRBJ1-5,-,-,CASSQDVGELTQPQHF,TGTGCCAGCAGCCAAGATGTTGGGGAGTTGACCCAGCCCCAGCATTTT
TRBV7-7,TRBJ2-2,-,-,CASSYSGLGELFF,TGTGCTAGCAGCTACTCAGGGCTAGGGGAGCTGTTTTTT
TRBV5-6,TRBJ2-7,-,few,CASSLAHYEQYF,TGTGCCAGCAGCTTGGCACACTACGAGCAGTACTTC